This T cell receptor (beta chain) was identified during a study of tumor-infiltrating lymphocytes in oesophageal squamous cell carcinoma. This clonotype was detected only a few times. MiXCR, run by TCRdb on the PCR reads, gives a single entry per CDR3 protein. The repertoire holds approximately 12,000 distinct CDR3 sequences, 55% seen once, with about 24% in the top ten. Germline V lookup: CDR1 SGHTA, CDR2 FQGNSA. This CDR3 has 15 residues. Deletions cut 1 base from V and 2 bases from J, with 9 bases between. Sequencing was done on a sample of esophageal tumor tissue. V gene TRBV7-2 combines with J gene TRBJ2-1; D not resolved. This TCR derives from a male donor with esophageal squamous cell carcinoma. CDR3 bases: TGTGCCAGCAGCTTAGAAGCAGAAACCTACAATGAGCAGTTCTTC. It specifies CASSLEAETYNEQFF.